This T cell receptor (beta chain) was identified during a study of cytomegalovirus exposure and HLA in healthy donors. Profiling relied on immunoSEQ multiplex PCR, and the TCRdb table lists in-frame clones only, not all of them. The top ten hold 9% to 9.5% of the sample, which has about 130,000 clones, about 91% seen once. This receptor was taken from a woman aged 18-29 years in good health and CMV-seropositive. Sequencing input: PBMCs.

The CDR3 loop reads CASSLRRELNYGYTF. CDR3 DNA sequence: TGTGCCAGCAGCCTTCGTAGAGAGCTGAACTATGGCTACACCTTC. The V gene is TRBV7-9, the J gene TRBJ1-2; D unclear. Trimming took off 5 bases at V and 2 bases at J, with 15 bases between the two ends. There are 15 residues in the CDR3. Germline-derived CDR1 and CDR2 are SEHNR and FQNEAQ (reference sequence).